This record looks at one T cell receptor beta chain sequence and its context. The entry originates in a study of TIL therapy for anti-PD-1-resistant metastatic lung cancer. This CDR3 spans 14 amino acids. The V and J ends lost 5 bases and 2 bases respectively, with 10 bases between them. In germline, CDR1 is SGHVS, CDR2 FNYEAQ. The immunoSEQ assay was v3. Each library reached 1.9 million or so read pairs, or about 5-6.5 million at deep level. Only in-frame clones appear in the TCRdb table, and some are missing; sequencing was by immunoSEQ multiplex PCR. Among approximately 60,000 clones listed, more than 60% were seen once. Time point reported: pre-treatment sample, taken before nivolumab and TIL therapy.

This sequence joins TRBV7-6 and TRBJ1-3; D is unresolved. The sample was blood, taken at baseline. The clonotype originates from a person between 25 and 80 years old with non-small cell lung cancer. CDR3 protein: CASSERSAGNTIYF. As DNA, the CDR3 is TGTGCCAGCAGCGAGCGTAGTGCTGGAAACACCATATATTTT.